The next 25 T cell receptor beta chains were all read from a single sample in a study of cytomegalovirus exposure and HLA in healthy donors. The PCR contained 60 Vbeta and 13 Jbeta primers. Assay: immunoSEQ multiplex PCR; the TCRdb copy retains only in-frame clones and omits some. The sample yields more than 90,000 clones, around 70% seen once. Material: PBMCs. Receptors originate from a man aged 25 to 40 in good health and CMV-seropositive.

This chain links TRBV20-1 with TRBJ1-1; D is undetermined. The CDR3 has 11 amino acids. The V gene's germline CDR1 is DFQATT and CDR2 SNEGSKA (reference sequence). V lost 6 bases to trimming and J lost 9 bases, with 14 bases between them. CDR3 DNA: TGCAGTGCGAGCCAGCAGGCTCAAGCTTTCTTT. This sequence encodes CSASQQAQAFF.

This clone was counted between two and nine times. This chain joins TRBV10-1 and TRBJ2-4; 7 positions match TRBD1. The V gene's germline CDR1 is WNHNN and CDR2 SYGVQD (reference sequence). The length of the CDR3 is 16 residues. The junction had 12 bases not matched to a gene; V was cut back by 3 bases and J by 7 bases. CDR3 coding DNA: TGCGCCAGCAGTGACCGACAGGGCCCAACTCTGAACATTCAGTACTTC. Protein product: CASSDRQGPTLNIQYF.

This clone appeared once. The rearrangement links TRBV11-3 to TRBJ2-2; 7 bases line up with TRBD2. Germline lookup yields CDR1 SGHNT and CDR2 YENEEA. The CDR3 totals 19 residues. Germline trimming cut 1 base from V and 8 bases from J; bases unmatched to any gene: 19. CDR3 nucleotides: TGTGCCAGCAGCTTAGGGGGCGGTTGGGCAGCGGGGACTTCAGGGGAGCTGTTTTTT. It yields the protein CASSLGGGWAAGTSGELFF. The whole variable domain, remainder taken from reference TRBV11-3 and TRBJ2-2, is EAGVVQSPRYKIIEKKQPVAFWCNPISGHNTLYWYLQNLGQGPELLIRYENEEAVDDSQLPKDRFSAERLKGVDSTLKIQPAELGDSAVYLCASSLGGGWAAGTSGELFFGEGSRLTVL.

V and J are TRBV28 and TRBJ2-7; D possibly matches TRBD1 or TRBD2 (5 bases each). This CDR3 spans 13 amino acids. The V end lost 4 bases, the J end lost 7 bases, and 14 bases lay between the germline ends. Germline V gene sequence: CDR1 MDHEN, CDR2 SYDVKM. CDR3 amino acids: CASSSRQGREQYV. CDR3 nucleotide sequence: TGTGCCAGCAGTTCCCGTCAGGGACGGGAGCAGTACGTC.

This clone was seen only a few times. This chain links TRBV11-1 with TRBJ2-1; 11 bases line up with TRBD1. V gave up 6 bases and J gave up 3 bases; unmatched junction bases: 4. CDR3 length equals 15 residues. The V gene's germline CDR1 is SGHAT and CDR2 FQDESV (reference sequence). The chain's CDR3 is CASSSGTGGYNEQFF. For the CDR3, the DNA is TGTGCCAGCAGTTCCGGGACAGGGGGCTACAATGAGCAGTTCTTC.

This sequence joins TRBV9 and TRBJ2-5, with 10 bases lining up with TRBD2. Germline V gives CDR1 SGDLS, CDR2 YYNGEE. V lost 0 bases to trimming and J lost 0 bases; unmatched junction nucleotides: 5. CDR3 length equals 17 residues. CDR3 sequence reads: CASSVGGSGGYQETQYF. CDR3 coding DNA: TGTGCCAGCAGCGTAGGTGGTAGCGGGGGGTACCAAGAGACCCAGTACTTC.

This clone was counted only a few times. The chain recombines TRBV27 with TRBJ2-5; possible D gene TRBD2, 7 bases. Germline CDR1 reads MNHEY; CDR2 reads SMNVEV (reference sequence). The CDR3 is 15 amino acids. V lost 2 bases to trimming and J lost 4 bases, with 14 bases between them. This CDR3 reads CASSLRGGRGETQYF. The DNA of the CDR3 is TGTGCCAGCAGTTTAAGGGGGGGGCGCGGAGAGACCCAGTACTTC.

The chain recombines TRBV7-3 with TRBJ1-1, with 10 bases matching TRBD1. Germline CDR1 and CDR2: SGHTA and FQGTGA. The CDR3 spans 18 residues. Trimming took 2 bases from V and 1 from J; bases not matched to a gene: 10. CDR3 residues: CASSLYPRRTGGNTEAFF. In nucleotides, the CDR3 is TGTGCCAGCAGCTTATACCCCCGTCGGACAGGGGGGAACACTGAAGCTTTCTTT.

This clone appeared a few times. This chain links TRBV10-3 with TRBJ2-7; D is possibly TRBD1 (6 bases). V was cut by 6 bases and J by 1 base, with 16 bases left in between. The germline V gene has CDR1 ENHRY and CDR2 SYGVKD. The CDR3 has 15 residues. The CDR3 coding sequence is TGTGCCATCAGCAAACAGGGCGCCCCTTCCTACGAGCAGTACGTC. Its translation is CAISKQGAPSYEQYV.

The chain couples TRBV5-4 to TRBJ2-6; D is ambiguous. The V gene lost 5 bases and the J gene lost 3 bases, with 12 bases spanning the gap. The CDR3 runs to 15 residues. CDR1 and CDR2 from the germline V gene are SGHNT and YYREEE (reference sequence). CDR3 residues: CASRPDFYGANVLTF. CDR3 nucleotides: TGTGCCAGCAGACCCGACTTCTATGGGGCCAACGTCCTGACTTTC.

The genes are TRBV30 and TRBJ2-3; 8 nucleotides line up with TRBD1. The germline V gene has CDR1 GTSNPN and CDR2 SVGIG (reference sequence). This CDR3 has 14 amino acids. The V segment lost 4 bases and the J segment 0 bases; nucleotides outside the gene matches: 3. The CDR3 DNA follows: TGTGCCTGGATGACAGGGGTCAGCACAGATACGCAGTATTTT. It translates to CAWMTGVSTDTQYF.

This clone has more than one count but fewer than ten. This chain connects TRBV4-1 to TRBJ2-3; D not resolved. The CDR3 loop spans 14 amino acids. The V gene's germline CDR1 is MGHRA and CDR2 YSYEKL. V lost 0 bases to trimming and J lost 8 bases, with 12 bases between them. The CDR3 nucleotides are TGCGCCAGCAGCCAAGATAACTATCTTGGTACGCAGTATTTT. This gives the protein CASSQDNYLGTQYF.

The V gene is TRBV5-1, the J gene TRBJ1-4, with unresolved D. Germline values: CDR1 SGHRS, CDR2 YFSETQ. This CDR3 comprises 15 residues. V was cut by 0 bases and J by 0 bases, with 6 bases left in between. The CDR3 loop reads CASSLDGATNEKLFF. For the CDR3, the DNA is TGCGCCAGCAGCTTGGACGGTGCAACTAATGAAAAACTGTTTTTT. Full variable domain (rest looked up from reference TRBV5-1 and TRBJ1-4): KAGVTQTPRYLIKTRGQQVTLSCSPISGHRSVSWYQQTPGQGLQFLFEYFSETQRNKGNFPGRFSGRQFSNSRSEMNVSTLELGDSALYLCASSLDGATNEKLFFGSGTQLSVL.

This clone has just a few counts. The rearrangement joins TRBV10-3 to TRBJ2-5, with a weak D call TRBD2 (6 bases). The CDR3 covers 13 residues. The V end lost 2 bases, the J end lost 5 bases, and 9 bases lay between the germline ends. The germline V gene encodes CDR1 ENHRY and CDR2 SYGVKD. The CDR3 region is CAISEGLAETQYF. The CDR3, as DNA: TGTGCCATCAGTGAGGGCCTAGCGGAGACCCAGTACTTC.

J is TRBJ1-2 and V is TRBV5-8; possible D gene TRBD1, 5 bases. Germline values: CDR1 SGHTS, CDR2 YDEGEE. The CDR3 totals 12 residues. V was shortened by 1 base and J by 8 bases, with 9 bases between the two germline ends. Here the CDR3 DNA reads TGTGCCAGCAGCTTGCCAAGGACAGGCTACACCTTC. It codes for CASSLPRTGYTF. The entire variable domain, with the rest obtained from reference TRBV5-8 and TRBJ1-2, is as follows: EAGVTQSPTHLIKTRGQQATLRCSPISGHTSVYWYQQALGLGLQFLLWYDEGEERNRGNFPPRFSGRQFPNYSSELNVNALELEDSALYLCASSLPRTGYTFGSGTRLTVV.

The chain carries TRBV27 and TRBJ2-1, with 12 bases that match TRBD2. This CDR3 has 15 amino acids. Germline CDR1 reads MNHEY; CDR2 reads SMNVEV (reference sequence). Losses at the gene ends were 5 bases for V and 8 bases for J; bases not matched to a gene: 7. The CDR3 reads CASSLLAGGTDEQFF. CDR3 bases: TGTGCCAGCAGTCTCCTAGCGGGGGGGACCGATGAGCAGTTCTTC.

This chain connects TRBV18 to TRBJ1-6, with 10 bases identical to TRBD1. In germline, CDR1 is KGHSH, CDR2 LQKENI. The length of the CDR3 is 15 residues. V lost 2 bases to trimming and J lost 7 bases; unmatched junction nucleotides: 2. The CDR3 protein is CASSPGTGENSPLHF. CDR3 in DNA: TGTGCCAGCTCACCAGGGACAGGGGAGAATTCACCCCTCCACTTT.

A few counts support this clone. V usage is TRBV5-1 and J usage is TRBJ1-1; D is unclear. Trimming left V 0 bases short and J 9 bases short, with 18 bases between. CDR1 and CDR2 from the germline V gene are SGHRS and YFSETQ. The CDR3 covers 15 residues. Here the CDR3 DNA reads TGCGCCAGCAGCTTGGTAGCTGGGATCGGAGGTCAAGCTTTCTTT. Its translation: CASSLVAGIGGQAFF.

The chain joins TRBV6-1 to TRBJ2-7, with D unresolved. The CDR3 covers 12 residues. V lost 0 bases and J lost 7, with 7 bases in between. CDR1 and CDR2 (germline): MNHNS, SASEGT. CDR3 in DNA: TGTGCCAGCAGTGAAGCGCAGTTGGAGCAGTACGTC. Its protein is CASSEAQLEQYV.

The chain joins TRBV29-1 to TRBJ2-3; TRBD2 matches at 8 bases. Germline V gene lookup returns CDR1 SQVTM and CDR2 ANQGSEA. J gave up 2 bases and V 2 bases, and 12 bases lay outside the gene matches. The CDR3 is 17 residues long. The CDR3 bases are TGCAGCGTTGAATATACGGGCCGGGAGGGTTTCACAGATACGCAGTATTTT. This translates into CSVEYTGREGFTDTQYF.

V gene TRBV12-5 combines with J gene TRBJ2-2; D may be TRBD1 (6 bases). Germline CDR1 LGHNT, CDR2 FRNRAP. The CDR3 is 16 amino acids. V was cut by 0 bases and J by 4 bases, with 12 bases left in between. The CDR3 DNA reads as TGTGCTAGTGGTTTGGTGGTCAACAGGGTCACCGGGGAGCTGTTTTTT. It translates to CASGLVVNRVTGELFF.

A word on this clone: The junction and the germline gene differ at one end; a read error may be behind it. The chain uses TRBV7-7 and TRBJ1-1, with D uncertain. The CDR3 runs to 13 residues. Germline lookup yields CDR1 SSHAT and CDR2 FNYEAQ (reference sequence). Here the CDR3 DNA reads TGTGCTAGCAGCCCTAGGAGTGACACTGAAGCTTTCTTT. The encoded protein is CASSPRSDTEAFF.

This clone has more than one count but fewer than ten. The chain couples TRBV5-5 to TRBJ1-3; the match to TRBD1 covers 10 bases. With 4 bases clipped from V and 0 bases from J, the junction kept 7 bases outside the gene matches. Germline-derived CDR1 and CDR2 are SGHKS and YYEKEE (reference sequence). CDR3 length: 17 amino acids. The CDR3 is CASSLGGQGISGNTIYF. The CDR3 DNA reads as TGTGCCAGCAGCCTCGGGGGACAGGGGATCTCTGGAAACACCATATATTTT.

The rearrangement joins TRBV28 to TRBJ1-1; 7 bases map to TRBD1. This CDR3 has 13 amino acids. CDR1 is MDHEN and CDR2 is SYDVKM in the germline V gene. V trimming: 8 bases; J trimming: 8 bases; junction bases outside the gene matches: 11. The CDR3 reads CASGLTGNPEAFF. In nucleotides, the CDR3 is TGTGCCAGCGGCCTGACAGGGAACCCCGAAGCTTTCTTT.

This clone was counted between two and nine times. The rearrangement joins TRBV5-1 to TRBJ2-4; 9 bases line up with TRBD1. Unmatched junction bases numbered 3, after V lost 4 bases and J lost 7 bases. The germline CDR1 and CDR2 sequences are SGHRS and YFSETQ. CDR3 size: 13 residues. Written as DNA, the CDR3 is TGCGCCAGCAGCCAGGGGACAGGGAACATTCAGTACTTC. Amino acid sequence: CASSQGTGNIQYF.